Shown below are 30 T cell receptor beta chains from a single sample sequenced in a study of blood T cell repertoires in COVID-19. Produced via immunoSEQ multiplex PCR; TCRdb's table is partial and in-frame only. Seen here are roughly 180,000 clones, less than 95% observed once, and the top ten hold approximately 0.8%. The material sequenced was peripheral blood. These receptors all come from a man aged 30-40 years with COVID-19, enrolled during active disease.

The V call is TRBV12-3 or TRBV12-4, the J call TRBJ1-1, with D possibly matching TRBD1 (5 bases). Trimming left V 7 bases short and J 5 bases short, with 14 bases between. The CDR3 spans 13 residues. The DNA of the CDR3 is TGTGCCAGCACCAGCTGGGGGGGAACTGAAGCTTTCTTT. This gives the protein CASTSWGGTEAFF.

V is TRBV5-1 and J is TRBJ1-2; D is perhaps TRBD1 (6 bases). The V end lost 4 bases, the J end lost 5 bases, and 15 bases lay between the germline ends. The CDR3 spans 14 residues. The germline V gene encodes CDR1 SGHRS and CDR2 YFSETQ. CDR3 loop: CASSGEGQPYGYTF. The CDR3 DNA is TGCGCCAGCAGCGGTGAGGGACAACCTTATGGCTACACCTTC.

This chain connects TRBV7-9 to TRBJ1-2, with TRBD1 matching 7 bases. The CDR3 extends over 13 amino acids. Germline V gene data show CDR1 as SEHNR and CDR2 as FQNEAQ (reference sequence). V dropped 5 bases and J dropped 2; count of bases not matched to a gene: 2. CDR3 bases: TGTGCCAGCAGCCCGGGACAGAACTATGGCTACACCTTC. This translates into CASSPGQNYGYTF.

This clone showed up just a few times. The rearrangement uses TRBV3-1 (or the pseudogene TRBV3-2) and TRBJ2-1; 10 positions match TRBD2. The V gene's germline CDR1 is LGHDT and CDR2 YNNKEL (reference sequence). V was clipped by 1 base and J by 6 bases; unmatched bases: 3. This CDR3 is 15 amino acids long. The CDR3 sequence is CASSQVAGGLNEQFF. The CDR3 coding sequence is TGTGCCAGCAGCCAAGTAGCGGGGGGTCTCAATGAGCAGTTCTTC.

The chain links TRBV6-1 to TRBJ1-6; 7 bases align to TRBD1. The CDR3 sequence is 16 residues long. Trimming at V came to 4 bases and at J to 0 bases, leaving 3 bases not matched to a gene. CDR1 MNHNS and CDR2 SASEGT come from the germline V gene. CDR3 sequence: CASSVSGGSYNSPLHF. CDR3 nucleotides: TGTGCCAGCAGTGTCTCAGGGGGCTCCTATAATTCACCCCTCCACTTT.

The J gene is TRBJ2-3, the V gene TRBV5-1; 12 bases align to TRBD2. Per germline, CDR1 SGHRS and CDR2 YFSETQ. V gave up 4 bases and J gave up 1 base; unmatched junction bases: 10. The CDR3 is made up of 18 amino acids. In nucleotides, the CDR3 is TGCGCCAGCAGCATGCTAGCGGGGGGGCCTTTCGGCACAGATACGCAGTATTTT. Residues: CASSMLAGGPFGTDTQYF.

The genes are TRBV5-1 and TRBJ1-2; 11 bases line up with TRBD1. Germline V gene lookup returns CDR1 SGHRS and CDR2 YFSETQ. The V segment lost 4 bases and the J segment 3 bases; nucleotides outside the gene matches: 5. The CDR3 is made up of 15 amino acids. DNA for the CDR3: TGCGCCAGCAGCGACCGGGACAGGGGGTACTATGGCTACACCTTC. The encoded protein is CASSDRDRGYYGYTF.

The chain combines TRBV6-6 with TRBJ2-3; TRBD1 might be the D (5 bases). Germline lookup yields CDR1 MNHNY and CDR2 SVGAGI (reference sequence). This CDR3 is built from 14 residues. Deletions cut 7 bases from V and 0 bases from J, with 11 bases between. The CDR3 is CASTRTLSTDTQYF. The DNA for the CDR3 is TGTGCCAGCACGAGGACATTGAGCACAGATACGCAGTATTTT.

This clone was counted a few times. The chain links TRBV2 to TRBJ1-2; 8 nucleotides match TRBD1. The CDR3 extends over 12 amino acids. In germline, CDR1 is SNHLY, CDR2 FYNNEI. Trimming took 8 bases from V and 7 from J; bases not matched to a gene: 6. DNA for the CDR3: TGTGCCAGCCGCTATACAGGGGGTGGCTACACCTTC. This sequence encodes CASRYTGGGYTF.

The chain links TRBV19 to TRBJ1-6; 7 nucleotides line up with TRBD1. The V and J ends lost 5 bases and 7 bases, in that order; junction bases with no gene match: 14. The CDR3 has 17 residues. Germline V gene data show CDR1 as LNHDA and CDR2 as SQIVND (reference sequence). The CDR3 nucleotides are TGTGCCAGTAGTTCCCGACAGGGAGGTATCGCCAATTCACCCCTCCACTTT. Translated: CASSSRQGGIANSPLHF.

The chain recombines TRBV5-1 with TRBJ1-1, with D perhaps matching TRBD1 (5 bases). The CDR3 contains 14 residues. V shed 3 bases and J shed 6 bases, with 15 bases lying between them. Germline CDR1 reads SGHRS; CDR2 reads YFSETQ. The CDR3 DNA reads as TGCGCCAGCAGCTATCCCAGGGAAGCGCCTGAAGCTTTCTTT. It encodes CASSYPREAPEAFF.

The CDR3 reads CASSQGFSSYNEQFF. The CDR3 DNA reads as TGCGCCAGCAGCCAAGGCTTTAGCTCCTACAATGAGCAGTTCTTC. The chain recombines TRBV4-1 with TRBJ2-1; D remains ambiguous. The CDR3 spans 15 residues. From germline, CDR1 is MGHRA and CDR2 YSYEKL. V shed 1 base and J shed 0 bases, with 7 bases lying between them.

This clone appeared a single time. This chain uses TRBV10-1 with TRBJ2-1; D is unclear. The V end was cut by 0 bases, the J end by 6 bases, with 6 bases between. Per the germline V gene, CDR1 is WNHNN and CDR2 is SYGVQD (reference sequence). The CDR3 is made up of 13 amino acids. The CDR3 region has the DNA TGCGCCAGCAGTGAGTCGATGGCCAATGAGCAGTTCTTC. As protein: CASSESMANEQFF.

The rearrangement links TRBV4-2 to TRBJ2-3; D call uncertain. Between the trimmed V and J ends, which lost 0 bases and 6 bases, there was a span of 13 bases. This CDR3 is 15 amino acids long. CDR1 and CDR2 from the germline V gene are LGHNA and YNFKEQ. CDR3 bases: TGTGCCAGCAGCCAAGATTACCTCCCCGGGGATACGCAGTATTTT. Translating gives CASSQDYLPGDTQYF.

CDR3 nucleotide sequence: TGTGCCAGCAGGAAGGGAGCTCGGGGACAGTACAATGAGCAGTTCTTC. Protein sequence: CASRKGARGQYNEQFF. The chain couples TRBV6-6 to TRBJ2-1, with TRBD1 matching over 7 bases. V gave up 6 bases and J gave up 4 bases; unmatched junction bases: 12. The CDR3 consists of 16 residues. Germline values: CDR1 MNHNY, CDR2 SVGAGI (reference sequence).

The chain recombines TRBV7-2 with TRBJ1-2; D not certain. Germline V gene sequence: CDR1 SGHTA, CDR2 FQGNSA. V was shortened by 7 bases and J by 2 bases, with 20 bases between the two germline ends. The CDR3 runs to 16 residues. CDR3 amino acids: CASIWMVGAKNYGYTF. DNA for the CDR3: TGTGCCAGCATCTGGATGGTGGGCGCAAAAAACTATGGCTACACCTTC.

The chain is built from TRBV29-1 and TRBJ1-1, with 8 nucleotides matching TRBD1. This CDR3 is 14 amino acids long. Germline V lookup: CDR1 SQVTM, CDR2 ANQGSEA. Trimming at V came to 1 base and at J to 2 bases, leaving 3 bases not matched to a gene. The CDR3 spells CSVEVQGGNTEAFF. The DNA of the CDR3 is TGCAGCGTTGAAGTACAGGGGGGAAACACTGAAGCTTTCTTT.

The rearrangement links TRBV5-1 to TRBJ2-3, with D possibly TRBD2 on 6 matching bases. V shed 0 bases and J shed 3 bases, with 14 bases lying between them. CDR3 length: 16 amino acids. Germline CDR1 SGHRS, CDR2 YFSETQ. The CDR3, as DNA: TGCGCCAGCAGCTTGGTTGTGGCAGGAGGGACAGATACGCAGTATTTT. Protein: CASSLVVAGGTDTQYF.

The genes are TRBV3-1 (or the pseudogene TRBV3-2) and TRBJ1-1; TRBD1 agrees at 7 bases. The junction had 4 bases not matched to a gene; V was cut back by 4 bases and J by 8 bases. The CDR3 sequence is 12 residues long. Germline CDR1 and CDR2: LGHDT and YNNKEL (reference sequence). This CDR3 is CASSRGQNEAFF. For the CDR3, the DNA is TGTGCCAGCAGCCGGGGACAGAACGAAGCTTTCTTT.

The rearrangement links TRBV7-9 to TRBJ2-1, with D perhaps matching TRBD2 (5 bases). There are 16 residues in the CDR3. V was shortened by 3 bases and J by 0 bases, with 12 bases between the two germline ends. Germline values: CDR1 SEHNR, CDR2 FQNEAQ (reference sequence). The CDR3 nucleotides are TGTGCCAGCAGCTTCGGACTGACCATCTCCTACAATGAGCAGTTCTTC. Its protein is CASSFGLTISYNEQFF.

The V call is TRBV27, the J call TRBJ1-1; 7 nucleotides agree with TRBD1. From germline, CDR1 is MNHEY and CDR2 SMNVEV (reference sequence). The CDR3 length is 13 residues. Germline trimming cut 6 bases from V and 5 bases from J; bases unmatched to any gene: 6. The DNA of the CDR3 is TGTGCCAGCAGCCGGGACAGTTGGACTGAAGCTTTCTTT. Protein sequence: CASSRDSWTEAFF.

The chain links TRBV7-9 to TRBJ1-4; unclear D gene. Trimming stripped 6 bases from V and 3 bases from J, with 14 bases between. The CDR3 loop spans 15 amino acids. Germline V gives CDR1 SEHNR, CDR2 FQNEAQ (reference sequence). The CDR3 sequence is CASSDQRVPNEKLFF. The CDR3 nucleotides read TGTGCCAGCAGTGACCAGAGGGTCCCTAATGAAAAACTGTTTTTT.

This chain links TRBV7-9 with TRBJ1-5; no clear D gene. Germline-derived CDR1 and CDR2 are SEHNR and FQNEAQ (reference sequence). The CDR3 covers 13 residues. V lost 3 bases, J lost 4 bases, and 7 bases lay in between. The CDR3 sequence: CASSFVGNQPQHF. CDR3 DNA: TGTGCCAGCAGCTTCGTCGGGAATCAGCCCCAGCATTTT.

V is TRBV12-3 or TRBV12-4 and J is TRBJ1-2; D call uncertain. V was cut by 3 bases and J by 3 bases, with 8 bases left in between. The CDR3 is made up of 13 amino acids. The chain's CDR3 is CASSFARYYGYTF. CDR3 coding DNA: TGTGCCAGCAGTTTTGCGAGGTACTATGGCTACACCTTC.

This sequence joins TRBV12-3 or TRBV12-4 and TRBJ1-5; D possibly corresponds to TRBD1 (5 bases). CDR3 length: 13 residues. Deletions cut 2 bases from V and 7 bases from J, with 9 bases between. In DNA, the CDR3 is TGTGCCAGCAGTTTAACACGGGGGCAGCCCCAGCATTTT. Its translation is CASSLTRGQPQHF.

V gene TRBV29-1 combines with J gene TRBJ1-2; 9 nucleotides line up with TRBD1. The J segment lost 7 bases and the V segment lost 7 bases, leaving 13 bases of the junction unmatched. CDR1 and CDR2 from the germline V gene are SQVTM and ANQGSEA. The CDR3 runs 14 residues. CDR3 loop: CSADPGQGGSGYTF. The CDR3 nucleotides are TGCAGCGCCGACCCGGGACAGGGAGGAAGTGGCTACACCTTC.

This sequence joins TRBV4-1 and TRBJ2-2, with TRBD1 identical over 7 bases. This CDR3 comprises 17 residues. CDR1 and CDR2 from the germline V gene are MGHRA and YSYEKL. V was pared by 0 bases and J by 0 bases, with 4 bases of the junction left unmatched. This CDR3 is CASSQDYGQANTGELFF. CDR3 bases: TGCGCCAGCAGCCAAGATTACGGACAGGCGAACACCGGGGAGCTGTTTTTT.

This sequence joins TRBV5-6 and TRBJ1-2, with D possibly matching TRBD1 (6 bases). The germline CDR1 and CDR2 sequences are SGHDT and YYEEEE. V lost 2 bases to trimming and J lost 3 bases, with 17 bases between them. This CDR3 has 16 residues. CDR3 amino acids: CASSFSYGQGYYGYTF. In DNA, the CDR3 is TGTGCCAGCAGCTTTTCATACGGGCAGGGGTACTATGGCTACACCTTC.

This chain links TRBV25-1 with TRBJ1-1; TRBD1 agrees at 8 bases. After removal of 5 bases from V and 3 bases from J, the junction contained 5 bases not matched to a gene. CDR1 and CDR2 from the germline V gene are MGHDK and SYGVNS. The CDR3 totals 14 residues. Here the CDR3 reads CASSTRQGYTEAFF. CDR3 nucleotide sequence: TGTGCCAGCAGTACCAGACAGGGGTACACTGAAGCTTTCTTT.

The chain links TRBV11-2 to TRBJ2-2, with 7 nucleotides matching TRBD1. Germline loops: CDR1 SGHAT, CDR2 FQNNGV. V lost 3 bases to trimming and J lost 2 bases; unmatched junction nucleotides: 3. This CDR3 contains 15 residues. The CDR3 sequence is CASSFRDRNTGELFF. The CDR3 nucleotides are TGTGCCAGCAGCTTCAGGGACAGAAACACCGGGGAGCTGTTTTTT.